This TCR beta chain was documented in a study of blood T cell repertoires in COVID-19. Germline V gives CDR1 SGHRS, CDR2 YFSETQ. The CDR3 has 14 amino acids. The V and J ends lost 2 bases and 8 bases, in that order; junction bases with no gene match: 6. Libraries were prepared by immunoSEQ multiplex PCR; TCRdb keeps only in-frame clonotypes and omits some of them. The sample holds hundreds of thousands of clones, 80% to 90% seen once. This chain connects TRBV5-1 to TRBJ1-4, with TRBD1 matching 7 bases. The receptor was isolated from a man aged 50 to 60 who had been exposed to COVID-19. The sample comprised PBMCs or T cells enriched from blood (not recorded which). The CDR3 region is CASSFQGQMEKLFF. CDR3 DNA sequence: TGCGCCAGCAGCTTCCAGGGACAGATGGAAAAACTGTTTTTT.